The 30 T cell receptor beta chains listed next were all sequenced from one sample in a study of blood T cells in healthy people across ages (dated by TCRdb to between 2014 and 2017). Libraries were built with 5' RACE. The reads were generated on an Illumina HiSeq 2500. The second PCR ran for about 7 to 11 cycles and used a J-beta primer mix along with a sample-barcoded 5' primer. TCRdb reprocessing: public reads trimmed at Q25 with fastp, clones called with MiXCR, in-frame beta chains kept. Each entry is one CDR3 protein sequence, shown with its most common DNA and genes. The sample yields about a million distinct CDR3 sequences; roughly 51% were counted once. About 20% of the sample lies in the top ten. The sample was blood. Every receptor here comes from an older woman in good health.

This chain connects TRBV20-1 to TRBJ2-7, with D tentatively TRBD2 (5 bases). This CDR3 has 12 amino acids. The germline V and J ends were trimmed by 2 bases and 6 bases, with 11 bases remaining between them. Germline V gene lookup returns CDR1 DFQATT and CDR2 SNEGSKA (reference sequence). CDR3 region: CSARRTGFEQYF. For the CDR3, the DNA is TGCAGTGCTAGACGCACGGGGTTCGAGCAGTACTTC.

This rearrangement joins TRBV20-1 to TRBJ2-3; 11 bases match TRBD2. Looked up from germline, CDR1 is DFQATT and CDR2 is SNEGSKA (reference sequence). Germline trimming cut 2 bases from V and 4 bases from J; bases unmatched to any gene: 5. The CDR3 totals 15 residues. Here the CDR3 reads CSARRLAGRPDTQYF. CDR3 nucleotides: TGCAGTGCTAGAAGACTAGCGGGAAGGCCAGATACGCAGTATTTT.

The chain has TRBV27 and TRBJ2-7; TRBD1 matches 7 bases. Looked up from germline, CDR1 is MNHEY and CDR2 is SMNVEV (reference sequence). The length of the CDR3 is 14 residues. J was trimmed by 6 bases and V by 5 bases; bases with no gene match: 10. The CDR3 protein is CASSTYQDRLEQYF. The CDR3 DNA follows: TGTGCCAGCAGTACCTACCAGGACAGGCTCGAGCAGTACTTC.

The rearrangement uses TRBV20-1 and TRBJ2-7; no reliable D call. CDR3 length: 13 amino acids. Trimming removed 7 bases at V and 3 bases at J, with 16 bases between. Germline CDR1 reads DFQATT; CDR2 reads SNEGSKA (reference sequence). CDR3 coding DNA: TGCAGTGTTACCCACCCACCACTCTACGAGCAGTACTTC. It is translated as CSVTHPPLYEQYF.

This clonotype was seen a few times. Mismatch with germline at one junction end may stem from a read error. This CDR3 reads CASSALANYGYTF. The CDR3 nucleotides are TGTGCCAGCAGTGCTCTAGCTAATTATGGCTACACCTTC. This rearrangement joins TRBV2 to TRBJ1-2, with D uncertain. CDR1 and CDR2 (germline): SNHLY, FYNNEI. This CDR3 has 13 amino acids.

The V gene is TRBV30, the J gene TRBJ2-5, with 14 nucleotides matching TRBD2. CDR3 length equals 14 residues. Germline V gives CDR1 GTSNPN, CDR2 SVGIG (reference sequence). With V trimmed by 8 bases and J by 5 bases, 7 bases remained unmatched. CDR3 DNA: TGTGCCGGAGGGACTAGCGGGAGTCTGGAGACCCAGTACTTC. The encoded protein is CAGGTSGSLETQYF.

This clonotype was recorded a few times. The chain has TRBV24-1 and TRBJ2-5, with D possibly called TRBD1 or TRBD2 (5 bases each). CDR1 and CDR2 (germline): KGHDR, SFDVKD. The V gene lost 9 bases and the J gene lost 5 bases, with 15 bases spanning the gap. There are 13 residues in the CDR3. The CDR3 nucleotides read TGTGCCACCGGTATACTAGGGACGGAGACCCAGTACTTC. Its protein is CATGILGTETQYF.

The J gene is TRBJ2-5, the V gene TRBV18, with 7 bases lining up with TRBD2. CDR3 size: 15 residues. From germline, CDR1 is KGHSH and CDR2 LQKENI. V shed 7 bases, J shed 11 bases, and the junction held 19 bases outside the gene matches. In DNA form, the CDR3 reads TGTGCCAGCTTGGACCCAGCGGGAAACTTTTCGTCGCAGTACTTC. Protein product: CASLDPAGNFSSQYF. The full variable domain, rest sourced from reference TRBV18 and TRBJ2-5, is NAGVMQNPRHLVRRRGQEARLRCSPMKGHSHVYWYRQLPEEGLKFMVYLQKENIIDESGMPKERFSAEFPKEGPSILRIQQVVRGDSAAYFCASLDPAGNFSSQYFGPGTRLLVL.

The chain recombines TRBV2 with TRBJ2-7; 7 bases agree with TRBD2. From germline, CDR1 is SNHLY and CDR2 FYNNEI. The CDR3 runs to 14 residues. The trim removed 9 bases at V and 1 base at J, leaving 9 bases unmatched. The CDR3 region has the DNA TGTGCCAGTGCCGGGACTACCCCGTCCTACGAGCAGTACTTC. It is translated as CASAGTTPSYEQYF.

The genes are TRBV5-1 and TRBJ2-3; the D gene is possibly TRBD1 (6 bases). This CDR3 comprises 14 residues. V shed 4 bases and J shed 4 bases, with 13 bases lying between them. CDR1 SGHRS and CDR2 YFSETQ come from the germline V gene. The CDR3 loop is CASSVGEGADTQYF. The CDR3 DNA reads TGCGCCAGCAGCGTGGGAGAGGGGGCAGATACGCAGTATTTT.

In this sample, this clonotype turned up a few times. V is TRBV7-2 and J is TRBJ2-1; D not certain. The germline V gene has CDR1 SGHTA and CDR2 FQGNSA. The CDR3 runs 14 residues. Trimming pared 6 bases from V and 1 base from J, leaving 10 bases between. The CDR3 sequence is CASRRQGSYNEQFF. Written as DNA, the CDR3 is TGTGCCAGCAGGAGACAAGGTTCCTACAATGAGCAGTTCTTC.

The rearrangement links TRBV7-2 to TRBJ2-7; the D is unclear. Germline CDR1 is SGHTA and CDR2 is FQGNSA. Between the trimmed V and J ends, which lost 0 bases and 0 bases, there was a span of 12 bases. CDR3 length: 16 amino acids. The CDR3 protein is CASSLAPVGSSYEQYF. As DNA, the CDR3 is TGTGCCAGCAGCTTAGCCCCGGTCGGTAGCTCCTACGAGCAGTACTTC.

The genes are TRBV18 and TRBJ2-3, with D unclear. The length of the CDR3 is 13 residues. The germline V and J ends were trimmed by 10 bases and 2 bases, with 13 bases remaining between them. CDR1 is KGHSH and CDR2 is LQKENI in the germline V gene. CDR3: CATHWDFTDTQYF. In DNA, the CDR3 is TGTGCCACCCACTGGGATTTCACAGATACGCAGTATTTT.

This chain uses TRBV15 with TRBJ2-1, with 7 positions matching TRBD2. Germline CDR1 and CDR2: LNHNV and YYDKDF (reference sequence). This CDR3 spans 13 amino acids. Trimming took 5 bases from V and 6 from J; bases not matched to a gene: 4. This CDR3 reads CATSAGVLNEQFF. The CDR3 coding sequence is TGTGCCACCAGCGCGGGAGTACTCAATGAGCAGTTCTTC.

This clonotype was recorded at least ten times. The CDR3 nucleotides read TGTGCCAGCAGTCCAAAGGTCTCTGGGGCCAACGTCCTGACTTTC. It codes for CASSPKVSGANVLTF. V gene TRBV28 combines with J gene TRBJ2-6; D uncertain. Germline V gives CDR1 MDHEN, CDR2 SYDVKM. There are 15 residues in the CDR3. V was clipped by 5 bases and J by 0 bases, with 8 bases between them. Full variable domain (missing parts from reference TRBV28 and TRBJ2-6): DVKVTQSSRYLVKRTGEKVFLECVQDMDHENMFWYRQDPGLGLRLIYFSYDVKMKEKGDIPEGYSVSREKKERFSLILESASTNQTSMYLCASSPKVSGANVLTFGAGSRLTVL.

This clonotype was counted many times. A much larger clone lies one base from this, so it may be a read error. The CDR3 sequence: CASSAGQISYEQYF. CDR3 DNA: TGTGCCAGCAGCGCGGGACAGATCTCCTACGAGCAGTACTTC. The chain has TRBV11-2 and TRBJ2-7; a possible D gene is TRBD1 (7 bases). The V gene's germline CDR1 is SGHAT and CDR2 FQNNGV. The germline V and J ends were trimmed by 5 bases and 0 bases, with 11 bases remaining between them. CDR3 length equals 14 residues.

This clonotype has more than one count but fewer than ten. The V call is TRBV14, the J call TRBJ2-3; no definite D call. The CDR3 is 15 amino acids. Trimming left V 4 bases short and J 4 bases short, with 15 bases between. Germline V gene data show CDR1 as SGHDN and CDR2 as FVKESK. CDR3 region: CASSPDLVSSDTQYF. CDR3 nucleotides: TGTGCCAGCAGCCCCGACCTAGTCAGCTCAGATACGCAGTATTTT.

At least ten counts were recorded for this clonotype. The J gene is TRBJ1-6, the V gene TRBV10-3; D might be TRBD1 (6 bases). The CDR3 totals 14 residues. With 10 bases removed from V and 10 bases from J, the gap between germline ends came to 20 bases. The V gene's germline CDR1 is ENHRY and CDR2 SYGVKD. The CDR3 reads CATGETGGRSPLHF. DNA for the CDR3: TGTGCCACCGGGGAGACAGGAGGACGGTCACCCCTCCACTTT.

V is TRBV6-5 and J is TRBJ2-7; 11 bases align to TRBD1. The V gene's germline CDR1 is MNHEY and CDR2 SVGAGI. J was trimmed by 5 bases and V by 7 bases; bases with no gene match: 7. This CDR3 spans 14 amino acids. Here the CDR3 reads CASTPGQGVHEQYF. CDR3 sequence (DNA): TGTGCCAGCACTCCGGGACAGGGGGTCCACGAGCAGTACTTC.

This chain links TRBV7-2 with TRBJ1-4; TRBD1 agrees at 7 bases. V lost 1 base, J lost 4 bases, and 6 bases stayed unmatched. CDR3 length: 16 residues. Germline V gene lookup returns CDR1 SGHTA and CDR2 FQGNSA. CDR3 nucleotide sequence: TGTGCCAGCAGCTTAGGAGGGGGGACAGTTAATGAAAAACTGTTTTTT. Its translation is CASSLGGGTVNEKLFF.

The chain joins TRBV7-2 to TRBJ2-7; no definite D call. The CDR3 is 15 residues long. Trimming took off 1 base at V and 2 bases at J, with 12 bases between the two ends. CDR1 is SGHTA and CDR2 is FQGNSA in the germline V gene. CDR3 protein: CASSLDFSRTYEQYF. The CDR3 DNA sequence: TGTGCCAGCAGCTTAGATTTTAGCCGAACCTACGAGCAGTACTTC.

The table lists this clonotype with a few counts. The chain employs TRBV6-5 and TRBJ2-3; no firm D call. Germline V gives CDR1 MNHEY, CDR2 SVGAGI. The CDR3 extends over 17 amino acids. Trimming pared 0 bases from V and 1 base from J, leaving 14 bases between. For the CDR3, the DNA is TGTGCCAGCAGTTACTCGATCGACTCCCGCCGCACAGATACGCAGTATTTT. It yields the protein CASSYSIDSRRTDTQYF.

This clonotype was observed a handful of times. This chain connects TRBV10-3 to TRBJ2-7, with D uncertain. V was pared by 7 bases and J by 1 base, with 8 bases between. This CDR3 region has 12 residues. Germline V lookup: CDR1 ENHRY, CDR2 SYGVKD. CDR3 bases: TGTGCCATCATGGGTCTTTCCTACGAGCAGTACTTC. Translation gives CAIMGLSYEQYF.

For this clonotype: As the CDR3 is not closed by the conserved phenylalanine or tryptophan, this likely results from a read error. The rearrangement uses TRBV9 and TRBJ2-4, with TRBD1 matching over 8 bases. CDR3 length equals 14 residues. The V gene's germline CDR1 is SGDLS and CDR2 YYNGEE. V dropped 4 bases and J dropped 7; count of bases not matched to a gene: 7. The CDR3 protein is CASSNDRGRNIQYY. DNA for the CDR3: TGTGCCAGCAGCAACGACAGGGGACGGAACATTCAGTACTAC.

This clonotype was recorded a few times. The chain carries TRBV7-2 and TRBJ2-7; 8 nucleotides line up with TRBD1. The junction had 5 bases not matched to a gene; V was cut back by 0 bases and J by 1 base. Germline CDR1 is SGHTA and CDR2 is FQGNSA. The CDR3 runs 16 residues. CDR3 DNA: TGTGCCAGCAGCTTAGCGTCCCAGGGGGCGTCCTACGAGCAGTACTTC. Its protein is CASSLASQGASYEQYF.

In this sample, this clonotype turned up a few times. The V gene is TRBV29-1, the J gene TRBJ2-5; D remains unclear. Germline V gene data show CDR1 as SQVTM and CDR2 as ANQGSEA. The CDR3 is 12 residues long. With 7 bases removed from V and 13 bases from J, the gap between germline ends came to 22 bases. The CDR3 DNA follows: TGCAGCGCCATGGTCAGCCAGCCTAGACGGTACTTC. Encoded protein: CSAMVSQPRRYF. The whole variable domain, filled in from reference TRBV29-1 and TRBJ2-5, reads SAVISQKPSRDICQRGTSLTIQCQVDSQVTMMFWYRQQPGQSLTLIATANQGSEATYESGFVIDKFPISRPNLTFSTLTVSNMSPEDSSIYLCSAMVSQPRRYFGPGTRLLVL.

V and J are TRBV11-2 and TRBJ2-1; TRBD2 is a possible D gene (5 bases). CDR3 length: 13 amino acids. Per germline, CDR1 SGHAT and CDR2 FQNNGV. The ends were cut back, 8 bases at V and 7 bases at J, with 15 bases in the middle. The CDR3 loop reads CASPSEGGNEQFF. CDR3 DNA sequence: TGTGCCAGCCCCTCAGAGGGTGGGAATGAGCAGTTCTTC.

This rearrangement joins TRBV7-9 to TRBJ1-5; D is ambiguous. V lost 2 bases to trimming and J lost 9 bases, with 8 bases between them. This CDR3 has 12 residues. Germline CDR1 reads SEHNR; CDR2 reads FQNEAQ (reference sequence). This CDR3 is CASSLLGGPQHF. The CDR3 DNA sequence: TGTGCCAGCAGCTTATTAGGTGGGCCCCAGCATTTT.

In its sample, this clonotype was seen once. The rearrangement joins TRBV20-1 to TRBJ2-7, with D maybe TRBD2 (6 bases). The closer fit of TRBJ2-5 to the DNA end suggests the J call may be wrong. This CDR3 has 13 amino acids. CDR1 is DFQATT and CDR2 is SNEGSKA in the germline V gene (reference sequence). The CDR3 loop is CSALGGIEETQYF. CDR3 DNA: TGCAGTGCTCTAGGCGGGATAGAAGAGACCCAGTACTTC.

V gene TRBV5-1 combines with J gene TRBJ2-5; 7 bases map to TRBD2. The end of the DNA fits TRBJ2-7 better, so the J call may be wrong. The CDR3 is 15 amino acids. Germline V gene sequence: CDR1 SGHRS, CDR2 YFSETQ. DNA of the CDR3: TGCGCCAGCAGCTTGGAGGCGGGAGTAATCAACGAGCAGTACTTC. It codes for CASSLEAGVINEQYF.